This TCR beta chain was obtained from a study of human CD8 memory T cell subsets. General study results and limits: Stem-like memory and precursor exhausted T cell repertoires barely overlapped. In stem-like memory T cells, Chao1 estimates suggested more diversity than in precursor exhausted T cells.

Germline V CDR1 and CDR2: MNHNS, SASEGT. The CDR3 has 12 residues. Researchers made TCR beta libraries via UMI-labeled 5' RACE. In the authors' methods: Clonotype content per TCR beta library ranged between about 2,600 and 18,000 functional CDR3 beta clonotypes. TCRdb reprocessed the 5' RACE reads and reports one entry per CDR3 protein, with no DNA. TCRdb's processing, not the authors', yielded these V and J calls. In all, the sample yields some 7,000 distinct CDR3 sequences. It was CCR7+ PD-1+ TIGIT+ early memory CD8+ T cells with exhausted-like traits that constituted TPEX cells. It was by negative magnetic separation that total CD8+ T cells were enriched. In terms of frequency, this clonotype is medium-sized (0.01 to 0.1%). Its specificity is unknown.

The receptor was isolated from a human donor in good health. Material for sequencing was CD8+ T cells from PBMCs. The chain links TRBV6-1 to TRBJ2-7; TCRdb returns TRBD1, unconfirmable since there is no DNA. CDR3 in amino acids: CASRPGEHEQYF.